This TCR beta chain stems from a study of CD8+ T cells in alopecia areata. V gave up 3 bases and J gave up 2 bases, with 11 bases separating them. The CDR3 length is 14 residues. Germline V lookup: CDR1 SGHDT, CDR2 YYEEEE. Study results and limitations: Among the top 100, expanded CD8+ clones were significantly decreased by tofacitinib, as was scalp clonality.

As the sequencing template, cDNA was produced by extracting RNA and reverse transcribing it. Generated by immunoSEQ multiplex PCR, the TCRdb table keeps only in-frame clones and is missing some. Of 110,000 or so clones in the sample, approximately 55% were seen once. This sample's treatment: oral pan-JAK inhibitor, 5-10 mg twice daily. With respect to this clone: Its cognate antigen is unknown.

The material was CD4+ T cells sorted from blood, obtained at week 24, from a patient treated with tofacitinib. This TCR derives from a human donor with alopecia areata. The chain uses TRBV5-6 and TRBJ2-5; tentatively, D is TRBD2 (5 bases). As DNA, the CDR3 is TGTGCCAGCAGCTACCGGGATTCTCAAGAGACCCAGTACTTC. This gives the protein CASSYRDSQETQYF.